This TCR beta chain is drawn from a study of shared clonotypes between healthy human individuals. Broader study findings: Shared across a handful of donors were roughly 4.8% of the naive CD4 clonotypes. It was anticipated that sequencing depth would influence how many clonotypes donors shared.

Source study methods: Without quality scores, immunoSEQ junctional reads could not be filtered like full-length reads. TCRdb's table, derived via immunoSEQ multiplex PCR, lists solely in-frame clones and lacks some. Clone size and V and J calls were adopted from that table, with D and trimming inferred from the DNA. Found here are 2 million to 2.5 million clones, under 95% of them singletons; the top ten hold about 0.41%. As concerns this clone: Its specificity is unknown.

This CDR3 has 14 residues. CDR1 and CDR2 (germline): SGHRS, YFSETQ. V was pared by 0 bases and J by 3 bases, with 9 bases between. This TCR came from a man between 18 and 35 years old in good health. Some clones in this sample may be carry-over from other donors' samples. V usage is TRBV5-1 and J usage is TRBJ2-5, with a possible D match to TRBD2 (5 bases). Sequenced sample: naive CD4+ T cells from PBMCs. Subset indicated: CD45RA+ positively selected. This CDR3 is CASSLAPAEETQYF. CDR3 sequence (DNA): TGCGCCAGCAGCTTGGCCCCAGCGGAAGAGACCCAGTACTTC.